This T cell receptor (beta chain) was identified in a study of graft-versus-host responses after intestinal transplantation. Across the whole study: Transplants were multivisceral, liver-intestinal, or isolated intestinal.

After removal of 0 bases from V and 2 bases from J, the junction contained 11 bases not matched to a gene. The CDR3 covers 18 residues. Germline V gene sequence: CDR1 LGHNA, CDR2 YNFKEQ. Study-level findings and limits: The marrow of recipients harbored GvH clones, and ileum or blood showed some of them first. Elevated graft-versus-host to host-versus-graft clonal ratios in allografts were recorded for patients with graft-donor T cell macrochimerism.

In the case of this clone: The antigen is unknown.

Measured with immunoSEQ multiplex PCR; TCRdb has only the in-frame clones, and not every one. The sample carries 90,000 to 130,000 clones, approximately 92% recorded once. The rearrangement uses TRBV4-2 and TRBJ2-7, with TRBD1 matching over 9 bases. This material consisted of unstimulated CD8+ T cells sorted from spleen or lymph node cells, taken before intestinal transplant. The receptor comes from a human donor who received an intestinal transplant. CDR3: CASSQDRERGTGTYEQYF. CDR3 bases: TGTGCCAGCAGCCAAGATAGGGAGAGAGGGACAGGGACCTACGAGCAGTACTTC.